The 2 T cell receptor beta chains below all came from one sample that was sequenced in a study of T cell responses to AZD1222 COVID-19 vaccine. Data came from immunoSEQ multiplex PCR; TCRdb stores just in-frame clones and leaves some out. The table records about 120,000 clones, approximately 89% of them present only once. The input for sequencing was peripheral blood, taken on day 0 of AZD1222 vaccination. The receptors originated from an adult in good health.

The CDR3 sequence is CASSRPSAFF. In DNA form, the CDR3 reads TGTGCCAGCAGCAGACCCTCAGCTTTCTTT. V usage is TRBV7-2 and J usage is TRBJ1-1, with unresolved D. V was shortened by 5 bases and J by 10 bases, with 8 bases between the two germline ends. Germline V gene data show CDR1 as SGHTA and CDR2 as FQGNSA. The CDR3 is 10 residues long.

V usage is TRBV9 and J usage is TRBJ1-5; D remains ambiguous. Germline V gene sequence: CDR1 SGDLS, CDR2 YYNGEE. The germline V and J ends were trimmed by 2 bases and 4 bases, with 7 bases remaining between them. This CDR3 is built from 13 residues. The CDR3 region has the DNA TGTGCCAGCAGCGTCGACGGGAATCAGCCCCAGCATTTT. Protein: CASSVDGNQPQHF.